This TCR beta chain was sequenced during a study of cytomegalovirus exposure and HLA in healthy donors. The study's findings and limits: Highest at DRB1 and lowest at HLA-C, TCR association rates differed among HLA loci in a later analysis. Solely CMV serostatus was available to characterize immune exposure.

Germline V gives CDR1 SGDLS, CDR2 YYNGEE. With V trimmed by 2 bases and J by 6 bases, 6 bases remained unmatched. This CDR3 is 16 amino acids long. The PCR contained 60 Vbeta and 13 Jbeta primers. The protocol was immunoSEQ multiplex PCR, while the TCRdb copy is restricted to in-frame clones and leaves out a portion. The data contain approximately 110,000 clones, around 73% of them singletons. The sample holds one count of this clone. The antigen is not known. The receptor was isolated from a woman in her thirties or forties in good health and CMV-seropositive. Input material: PBMCs. The chain has TRBV9 and TRBJ2-1, with 12 bases that match TRBD1. Here the CDR3 DNA reads TGTGCCAGCAGCGTTGGGACAGGGGGCCGCCTCAATGAGCAGTTCTTC. Amino acid sequence: CASSVGTGGRLNEQFF.